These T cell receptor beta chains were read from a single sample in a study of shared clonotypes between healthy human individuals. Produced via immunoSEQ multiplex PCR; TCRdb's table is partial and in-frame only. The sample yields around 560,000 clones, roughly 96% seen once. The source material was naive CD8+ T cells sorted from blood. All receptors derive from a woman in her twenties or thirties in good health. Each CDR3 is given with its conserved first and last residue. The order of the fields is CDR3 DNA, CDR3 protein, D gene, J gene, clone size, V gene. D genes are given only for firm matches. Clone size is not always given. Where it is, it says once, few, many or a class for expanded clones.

TGCAGCGTTGAGGACAGTATGAACACTGAAGCTTTCTTT,CSVEDSMNTEAFF,-,TRBJ1-1,-,TRBV29-1
TGTGCCAGCAGTGCCCTAAGCGGGACCGATTCCTACGAGCAGTACTTC,CASSALSGTDSYEQYF,TRBD2,TRBJ2-7,-,TRBV2
TGCGCCAGCAGGCAGGGTGACTCCTACGAGCAGTACTTC,CASRQGDSYEQYF,-,TRBJ2-7,-,TRBV10-2
TGTGCCAGTAGTATAGAACTCAACTCCTACGAGCAGTACTTC,CASSIELNSYEQYF,-,TRBJ2-7,-,TRBV19
TGTGCCAGCAGTTTCCCTAGGGGGAATGAGCAGTTCTTC,CASSFPRGNEQFF,-,TRBJ2-1,-,TRBV27
TGTGCCTGGAGTGTACATTGGAATCAGCCCCAGCATTTT,CAWSVHWNQPQHF,-,TRBJ1-5,-,TRBV30
TGCGCCAGCAGCCAGACTGGACAGGGATTGGCCACTGAAGCTTTCTTT,CASSQTGQGLATEAFF,TRBD1,TRBJ1-1,-,TRBV4-1
TGTGCCAGCAGCCGCGGAGGGACAAACTACGAGCAGTACTTC,CASSRGGTNYEQYF,-,TRBJ2-7,once,TRBV7-9
TGTGCCAGCGGATTAGCGGGAGGTCTAGATACGCAGTATTTT,CASGLAGGLDTQYF,TRBD2,TRBJ2-3,-,TRBV2
TGCGCCAGCAGCCAAGATTACGAGCAGTACTTC,CASSQDYEQYF,-,TRBJ2-7,-,TRBV4-1
TGTGCCAGCAGCCGGCAGGGGGGCGAGCAGTACTTC,CASSRQGGEQYF,-,TRBJ2-7,-,TRBV28
TGTGCCAGTAGTATAGCGGTACAGAACTACGAGCAGTACTTC,CASSIAVQNYEQYF,-,TRBJ2-7,-,TRBV19
TGCAGCGTGGAAACCGGGACTAGCGTTTACGAGCAGTACTTC,CSVETGTSVYEQYF,TRBD2,TRBJ2-7,-,TRBV29-1
TGTGCCAGCAGTTTTTACAGGGCCGACGAGCAGTACTTC,CASSFYRADEQYF,-,TRBJ2-7,-,TRBV27
TGCAGTGCCCAGGGGTATCAGCCCCAGCATTTT,CSAQGYQPQHF,-,TRBJ1-5,-,TRBV20-1
TGTGCCAGCAGCTTAGGGGTATCGGAGGGCGTTGACGAGCAGTACTTC,CASSLGVSEGVDEQYF,-,TRBJ2-7,-,TRBV7-6
TGTGCCAGCAGTTTATCGATCCGTTACGAGCAGTACTTC,CASSLSIRYEQYF,-,TRBJ2-7,-,TRBV27
TGTGCCAGCACCGGGGAGATCTACGAGCAGTACTTC,CASTGEIYEQYF,-,TRBJ2-7,-,TRBV6-1
TGTGCCAGCAGTTCTCTAAGCTCTGGAAACACCATATATTTT,CASSSLSSGNTIYF,-,TRBJ1-3,-,TRBV27
TGTGCCAGCGATCTTGGGGCGGATTACAATGAGCAGTTCTTC,CASDLGADYNEQFF,-,TRBJ2-1,once,TRBV11-2
TGTGCCAGTAGTGCAAATTGGTTAACTAATGAAAAACTGTTTTTT,CASSANWLTNEKLFF,-,TRBJ1-4,-,TRBV19
TGTGCCAGCAGCTTAGATCCGGAATCCGAGCAGTACTTC,CASSLDPESEQYF,-,TRBJ2-7,-,TRBV11-2
TGTGCCAGCAGCTTGCTAGGGGAGCAGTACTTC,CASSLLGEQYF,-,TRBJ2-7,-,TRBV5-4
TGTGCCAGCAGCTTAGCCCCTGGGGGAGTTGTCGAGCAGTACTTC,CASSLAPGGVVEQYF,-,TRBJ2-7,-,TRBV7-9
TGTGCCAGCAGTTTATCGACGGGAGCCGAGCAGTACTTC,CASSLSTGAEQYF,-,TRBJ2-7,-,TRBV27
TGTGCCAGCAGCGACCAGGGGGTTTTCCAGTTCTTC,CASSDQGVFQFF,TRBD1,TRBJ2-1,-,TRBV7-9
TGCGCCAGCAGCCAAGCTAGAGGATATTCCTACGAGCAGTACTTC,CASSQARGYSYEQYF,-,TRBJ2-7,-,TRBV4-1
TGTGCCAGCAGTTTAGGCGGGACGATCCGCGAGCAGTACTTC,CASSLGGTIREQYF,-,TRBJ2-7,-,TRBV27
TGTGCCAGCAGCTTCGGAGGGGGGTATGAGCAGTTCTTC,CASSFGGGYEQFF,-,TRBJ2-1,-,TRBV5-4
TGTGCCAGCAGCTCCGGACGACAGGGCCCAAGAGTCTACGAGCAGTACTTC,CASSSGRQGPRVYEQYF,TRBD1,TRBJ2-7,-,TRBV11-2
TGCGCCAGCAGCTCTCGACGGACAGGCGATAGACATGGCTACACCTTC,CASSSRRTGDRHGYTF,TRBD1,TRBJ1-2,-,TRBV4-1
TGTGCCAGCAGTGGGGGACAGTACAATCAGCCCCAGCATTTT,CASSGGQYNQPQHF,TRBD1,TRBJ1-5,-,TRBV2
TGTGCCAGCAGTTTATTGGCTTGGGCCTATGGCTACACCTTC,CASSLLAWAYGYTF,-,TRBJ1-2,-,TRBV28
TGTGCCAGCAGTTTTCTGGCCCCTTCCCAAGAGAATGAGCAGTTCTTC,CASSFLAPSQENEQFF,-,TRBJ2-1,-,TRBV27
TGCGCCAGCAGCTTCTCGGACGAGCAGTACTTC,CASSFSDEQYF,-,TRBJ2-7,-,TRBV5-1
TGTGCCAGCAGTTTTGAGTCGGCGCCGAATCTCTCAGATACGCAGTATTTT,CASSFESAPNLSDTQYF,-,TRBJ2-3,-,TRBV28
TGTGCCAGCAGTCTCAGCGGGAGGGGACCCTACAATGAGCAGTTCTTC,CASSLSGRGPYNEQFF,TRBD2,TRBJ2-1,-,TRBV28
TGTGCCAGCAGCGTCCCGGACGGCTCCTACGAGCAGTACTTC,CASSVPDGSYEQYF,-,TRBJ2-7,-,TRBV11-2
TGCGCCAGCAGCCAAGGAAGAGGGGGCAACTATGGCTACACCTTC,CASSQGRGGNYGYTF,TRBD1,TRBJ1-2,-,TRBV4-1
TGTGCCAGCAGTCCACCCGCAGGGCCTAATCAGCCCCAGCATTTT,CASSPPAGPNQPQHF,-,TRBJ1-5,-,TRBV28
TGTGCCAGTCGCCGGGACAGGGATTATCAGCCCCAGCATTTT,CASRRDRDYQPQHF,TRBD1,TRBJ1-5,-,TRBV19